A selection of T cell receptor beta chains follows, all from one sample in a study of T cell responses to AZD1222 COVID-19 vaccine. Repertoires were generated with immunoSEQ multiplex PCR, while TCRdb's copy carries only in-frame clones and drops some. The top ten hold about 1.5% of the sample, which has roughly 130,000 clones, roughly 87% seen once. Sequenced here: peripheral blood, sampled on day 0 of AZD1222 vaccination. The receptors stem from an adult in good health. CDR3s include the opening cysteine and the closing phenylalanine or tryptophan. The order of the fields is clone size, J gene, D gene, V gene, CDR3 DNA, CDR3 protein. The D gene is left open where the match is weak. Only some rows state a clone size, as once, few, many or a class for expanded clones.

size: .; J: TRBJ2-7; D: .; V: TRBV2; DNA: TGTGCCAGCAGTGAAGCGCGCGCCAGGGTGTACGAGCAGTACTTC; CDR3: CASSEARARVYEQYF
size: .; J: TRBJ2-5; D: TRBD1; V: TRBV6-5; DNA: TGTGCCAGCAGGAAGACAGGGGGGGAGACCCAGTACTTC; CDR3: CASRKTGGETQYF
size: .; J: TRBJ1-5; D: .; V: TRBV7-2; DNA: TGTGCCAGCAGCCCCCGGAGGGCGGGGAAGGCCCAGCATTTT; CDR3: CASSPRRAGKAQHF
size: .; J: TRBJ1-2; D: .; V: TRBV5-1; DNA: TGCGCCAGCAGCTTGGGGGATATGACTAACTATGGCTACACCTTC; CDR3: CASSLGDMTNYGYTF
size: .; J: TRBJ2-1; D: TRBD2; V: TRBV30; DNA: TGTGCCTGGTCCCTAGCGGGGGGTGAGCAGTTCTTC; CDR3: CAWSLAGGEQFF
size: .; J: TRBJ1-1; D: .; V: TRBV18; DNA: TGTGCCAGCTCACCACCGGGCAGGCGAAGGAACACTGAAGCTTTCTTT; CDR3: CASSPPGRRRNTEAFF
size: .; J: TRBJ1-1; D: TRBD1; V: TRBV5-1; DNA: TGCGCCAGCAGCCCACCTGGACAGGGGTCAGCTGAAGCTTTCTTT; CDR3: CASSPPGQGSAEAFF
size: .; J: TRBJ2-4; D: .; V: TRBV7-9; DNA: TGTGCCAGCAGCTGGGCAGGGGCCAAAAACATTCAGTACTTC; CDR3: CASSWAGAKNIQYF
size: .; J: TRBJ1-5; D: .; V: TRBV19; DNA: TGTGCCAGTAGCATAGGGGGACAACTCAATCAGCCCCAGCATTTT; CDR3: CASSIGGQLNQPQHF
size: .; J: TRBJ1-2; D: .; V: TRBV3-1/TRBV3-2; DNA: TGTGCCAGCAGCCAAGGACGAAAAGGCGGCTATGGCTACACCTTC; CDR3: CASSQGRKGGYGYTF
size: .; J: TRBJ1-2; D: TRBD1; V: TRBV6-5; DNA: TGTGCCAGCAGTTACCAGACCGGGACAGGGGGGTATGGCTACACCTTC; CDR3: CASSYQTGTGGYGYTF
size: .; J: TRBJ2-3; D: TRBD1; V: TRBV19; DNA: TGTGCCAGTAGTACCGGACAGGGGCTGAGCACAGATACGCAGTATTTT; CDR3: CASSTGQGLSTDTQYF
size: .; J: TRBJ2-7; D: TRBD1; V: TRBV12-3/TRBV12-4; DNA: TGTGCCAGCAGCCCAGGGACAGGGGGCGAGCAGTACTTC; CDR3: CASSPGTGGEQYF
size: .; J: TRBJ2-2; D: .; V: TRBV3-1/TRBV3-2; DNA: TGTGCCAGCAGCCAAGTCATCACCGGGGAGCTGTTTTTT; CDR3: CASSQVITGELFF
size: .; J: TRBJ2-1; D: .; V: TRBV6-1; DNA: TGTGCCAGCAGTGAGGGGAGCTCCTACAATGAGCAGTTCTTC; CDR3: CASSEGSSYNEQFF
size: .; J: TRBJ2-7; D: TRBD2; V: TRBV4-1; DNA: TGCGCCAGCAGCCAAGTGGCGGGAGACTACGAGCAGTACTTC; CDR3: CASSQVAGDYEQYF
size: .; J: TRBJ2-2; D: .; V: TRBV30; DNA: TGTGCCTGGAATACAGAGCGGGTCGGGGAGCTGTTTTTT; CDR3: CAWNTERVGELFF
size: once; J: TRBJ1-1; D: .; V: TRBV6-2/TRBV6-3; DNA: TGTGCCAGCAGTTACTGGAACACTGAAGCTTTCTTT; CDR3: CASSYWNTEAFF
size: .; J: TRBJ2-1; D: .; V: TRBV7-9; DNA: TGTGCCAGCAGCTTAGCGGGGGCGCGGGGGTACAATGAGCAGTTCTTC; CDR3: CASSLAGARGYNEQFF
size: .; J: TRBJ2-3; D: TRBD1; V: TRBV2; DNA: TGTGCCAGCAGTGAAATGGGACAGGGCACAGATACGCAGTATTTT; CDR3: CASSEMGQGTDTQYF
size: .; J: TRBJ2-7; D: .; V: TRBV9; DNA: TGTGCCAGCAGCGTAGCAGGAACTTCCTACGAGCAGTACTTC; CDR3: CASSVAGTSYEQYF
size: .; J: TRBJ2-3; D: .; V: TRBV9; DNA: TGTGCCAGCAGCGCCGTCGGGGCTTTAGATACGCAGTATTTT; CDR3: CASSAVGALDTQYF
size: .; J: TRBJ1-3; D: .; V: TRBV7-2; DNA: TGTGCCAGCAGCTTCGGCGACAGAAACACCATATATTTT; CDR3: CASSFGDRNTIYF
size: .; J: TRBJ1-4; D: .; V: TRBV21-1; DNA: TGTGCCAGCAGCATTAACACGGCAACTAATGAAAAACTGTTTTTT; CDR3: CASSINTATNEKLFF
size: .; J: TRBJ2-7; D: .; V: TRBV27; DNA: TGTGCCAGCAGTTTTAGGGCGGGGAACGAGCAGTACTTC; CDR3: CASSFRAGNEQYF
size: .; J: TRBJ2-7; D: .; V: TRBV6-5; DNA: TGTGCCAGCAGCCCCGGGGGCTACGAGCAGTACTTC; CDR3: CASSPGGYEQYF
size: .; J: TRBJ1-4; D: .; V: TRBV10-3; DNA: TGTGCCTCCAAACCATTGGGGGTGGGTGAAAAACTGTTTTTT; CDR3: CASKPLGVGEKLFF
size: .; J: TRBJ2-3; D: TRBD1; V: TRBV28; DNA: TGTGCCAGCAGTTCGAAAGGGGGCCTCACAGATACGCAGTATTTT; CDR3: CASSSKGGLTDTQYF
size: .; J: TRBJ2-1; D: .; V: TRBV7-2; DNA: TGTGCCAGCAGCCCGAGGTCCAGCTCCTACAATGAGCAGTTCTTC; CDR3: CASSPRSSSYNEQFF
size: .; J: TRBJ1-6; D: .; V: TRBV9; DNA: TGTGCCAGCAGCGTAGGGGTGGTAGACAATTCACCCCTCCACTTT; CDR3: CASSVGVVDNSPLHF
size: .; J: TRBJ2-3; D: TRBD2; V: TRBV5-4; DNA: TGTGCCAGCAGCTTGGGGGGGGGATTGGTCCAAGATACGCAGTATTTT; CDR3: CASSLGGGLVQDTQYF
size: .; J: TRBJ1-1; D: TRBD1; V: TRBV6-5; DNA: TGTGCCAGCCGGACAGGGGGCTTCACTGAAGCTTTCTTT; CDR3: CASRTGGFTEAFF
size: .; J: TRBJ1-6; D: .; V: TRBV7-8; DNA: TGTGCCAGCAGCTCAACAGGGTGGGATTCACCCCTCCACTTT; CDR3: CASSSTGWDSPLHF
size: .; J: TRBJ1-1; D: TRBD1; V: TRBV28; DNA: TGTGCCACCTACGGCGGGACAGGGCCTGAAGCTTTCTTT; CDR3: CATYGGTGPEAFF
size: .; J: TRBJ1-3; D: TRBD1; V: TRBV30; DNA: TGTGCCAGAGGACAGGGAGTCTCTGGAAACACCATATATTTT; CDR3: CARGQGVSGNTIYF
size: .; J: TRBJ2-4; D: .; V: TRBV6-6; DNA: TGTGCCAGCAGTTACGACAGGTCCGCCAAAAACATTCAGTACTTC; CDR3: CASSYDRSAKNIQYF
size: .; J: TRBJ1-2; D: .; V: TRBV24-1; DNA: TGTGCCACCAGTGATCCCACCCTGGGGAACTATGGCTACACCTTC; CDR3: CATSDPTLGNYGYTF
size: .; J: TRBJ1-6; D: TRBD1; V: TRBV6-5; DNA: TGTGCCAGCAGGTCCGGGACAGCTAATTCACCCCTCCACTTT; CDR3: CASRSGTANSPLHF
size: .; J: TRBJ2-7; D: TRBD1; V: TRBV5-6; DNA: TGTGCCAGCAGTTTACTGACAGGGACCCACGAGCAGTACTTC; CDR3: CASSLLTGTHEQYF
size: .; J: TRBJ1-1; D: .; V: TRBV5-8; DNA: TGTGCCAGCAGCCCCCCGGGGAGGGTTGGGACTGAAGCTTTCTTT; CDR3: CASSPPGRVGTEAFF
size: .; J: TRBJ2-2; D: .; V: TRBV6-5; DNA: TGTGCCAGCAGTCAGGCGAGGGGGGAGCTGTTTTTT; CDR3: CASSQARGELFF
size: .; J: TRBJ1-4; D: .; V: TRBV6-1; DNA: TGTGCCAGCAGTGAACACGGGGATAATGAAAAACTGTTTTTT; CDR3: CASSEHGDNEKLFF
size: .; J: TRBJ1-1; D: .; V: TRBV11-2; DNA: TGTGCCAGCAGCTACGGACGGTGGACTGAAGCTTTCTTT; CDR3: CASSYGRWTEAFF